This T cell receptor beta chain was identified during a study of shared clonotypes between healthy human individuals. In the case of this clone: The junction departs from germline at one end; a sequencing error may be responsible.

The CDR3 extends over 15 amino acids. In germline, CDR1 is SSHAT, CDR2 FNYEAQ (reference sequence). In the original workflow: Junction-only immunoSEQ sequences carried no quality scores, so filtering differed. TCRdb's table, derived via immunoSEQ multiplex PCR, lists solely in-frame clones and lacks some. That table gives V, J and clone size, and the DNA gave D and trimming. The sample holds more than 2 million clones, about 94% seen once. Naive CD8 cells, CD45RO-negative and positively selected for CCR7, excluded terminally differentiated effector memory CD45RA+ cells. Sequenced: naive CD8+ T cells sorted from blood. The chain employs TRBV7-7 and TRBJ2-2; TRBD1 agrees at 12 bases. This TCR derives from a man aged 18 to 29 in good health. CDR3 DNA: TGTGCTAGCAGCGGGGACAGGGGGCTTAACGGGGAGCTGTTTTTT. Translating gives CASSGDRGLNGELFF.